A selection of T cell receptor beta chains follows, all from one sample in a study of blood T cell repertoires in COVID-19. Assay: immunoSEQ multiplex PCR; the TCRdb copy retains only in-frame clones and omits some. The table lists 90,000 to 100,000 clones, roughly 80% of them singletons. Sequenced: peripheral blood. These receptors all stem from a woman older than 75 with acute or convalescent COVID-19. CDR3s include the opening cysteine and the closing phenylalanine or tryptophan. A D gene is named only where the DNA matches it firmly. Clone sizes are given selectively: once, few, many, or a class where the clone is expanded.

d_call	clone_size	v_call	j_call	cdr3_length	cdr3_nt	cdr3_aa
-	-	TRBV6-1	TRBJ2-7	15	TGTGCCAGCAGTGAAAACTGGAGGGGTTCCTACGAGCAGTACTTC	CASSENWRGSYEQYF
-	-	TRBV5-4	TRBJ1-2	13	TGTGCCAGCAGCTTGGAGTCAGGCAGTGGCTACACCTTC	CASSLESGSGYTF
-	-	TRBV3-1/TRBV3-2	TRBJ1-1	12	TGTGCCAGCAGCCTGAGAGGCACTGAAGCTTTCTTT	CASSLRGTEAFF
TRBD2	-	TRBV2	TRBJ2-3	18	TGTGCCAGCAGTGTTAGTACGAGCGGGGGGGAGAGCACAGATACGCAGTATTTT	CASSVSTSGGESTDTQYF
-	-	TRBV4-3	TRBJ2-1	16	TGCGCCAGCAGCCAAGATAAAGTCCGGGCGTCCGGGGGACAGTTCTTC	CASSQDKVRASGGQFF
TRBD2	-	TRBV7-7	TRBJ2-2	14	TGTGCCAGCAGCCCCAGGGAGGGCACCGGGGAGCTGTTTTTT	CASSPREGTGELFF
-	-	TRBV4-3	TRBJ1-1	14	TGCGCCAGCAGCCCGGGCGACAGGAACACTGAAGCTTTCTTT	CASSPGDRNTEAFF
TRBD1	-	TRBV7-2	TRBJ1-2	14	TGTGCCAGCAGCTTGAGGGGGCCAGGAAGTGGCTACACCTTC	CASSLRGPGSGYTF
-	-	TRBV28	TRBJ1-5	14	TGTGCCAGCAGTTTAGGACATAGAAATCAGCCCCAGCATTTT	CASSLGHRNQPQHF
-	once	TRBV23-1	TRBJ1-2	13	TGCGCCAGCAGTCAATCGAGGTTGGGTGGCTACACCTTC	CASSQSRLGGYTF
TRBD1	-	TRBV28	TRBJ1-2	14	TGTGCCAGCAGCTCCGGACAGGGGAACTATGGCTACACCTTC	CASSSGQGNYGYTF
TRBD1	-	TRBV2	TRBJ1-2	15	TGTGCCAGCAGTCCGACGACAGGGGTCCCTCCTGGCTACACCTTC	CASSPTTGVPPGYTF
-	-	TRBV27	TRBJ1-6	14	TGTGCCAGCAGTTTAGGGCAGGGGAATTCACCCCTCCACTTT	CASSLGQGNSPLHF
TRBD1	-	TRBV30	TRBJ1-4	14	TGTGCCCTCCCAACGGGACAGGGGGACGAAAAACTGTTTTTT	CALPTGQGDEKLFF
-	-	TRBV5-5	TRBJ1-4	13	TGTGCCAGCAGCCTAACAGTGGGTGAAAAACTGTTTTTT	CASSLTVGEKLFF
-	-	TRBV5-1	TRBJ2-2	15	TGCGCCAGCAGTGGGGCAGCAGCGAACACCGGGGAGCTGTTTTTT	CASSGAAANTGELFF
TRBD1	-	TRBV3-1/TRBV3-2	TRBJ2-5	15	TGTGCCAGCAGCCAAGATTACAGGGGTACAGAGACCCAGTACTTC	CASSQDYRGTETQYF
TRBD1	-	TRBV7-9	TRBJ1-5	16	TGTGCCAGCAGCTTAGTACAGGGGGGCGGCAATCAGCCCCAGCATTTT	CASSLVQGGGNQPQHF
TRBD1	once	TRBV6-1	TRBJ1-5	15	TGTGCCAGCAGTGAAGGGACAGGGGGCGTTCAGCCCCAGCATTTT	CASSEGTGGVQPQHF
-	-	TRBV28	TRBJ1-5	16	TGTGCCAGCAGTTTGTCAGGCGCCTATAGCAATCAGCCCCAGCATTTT	CASSLSGAYSNQPQHF